The source of this TCR beta chain is a study of T cells in Graves' hyperthyroidism and ophthalmopathy. TCR beta CDR3 regions were amplified from RNA transcripts. In the first-round RT-PCR of the TCR CDR3, the HTBI primer set was used. TCRdb re-analysed the multiplex PCR reads in MiXCR, keeping a single row per CDR3 protein. The sample shows roughly 510,000 distinct CDR3 sequences, around 20% of them seen only once. To note about this clonotype: At one of its ends the junction is not consistent with the germline gene, which may arise from a read error.

In germline, CDR1 is MNHNS, CDR2 SASEGT. This CDR3 spans 16 amino acids. V is TRBV6-1 and J is TRBJ1-5; tentatively, D is TRBD1 (5 bases). The clonotype originates from a man in his late teens or twenties with Graves' hyperthyroidism. The sample was blood. CDR3: CASSEAIGAGMQPQHF. CDR3 nucleotide sequence: TGTGCCAGCAGCGAAGCGATAGGGGCAGGGATGCAGCCCCAGCATTTT.